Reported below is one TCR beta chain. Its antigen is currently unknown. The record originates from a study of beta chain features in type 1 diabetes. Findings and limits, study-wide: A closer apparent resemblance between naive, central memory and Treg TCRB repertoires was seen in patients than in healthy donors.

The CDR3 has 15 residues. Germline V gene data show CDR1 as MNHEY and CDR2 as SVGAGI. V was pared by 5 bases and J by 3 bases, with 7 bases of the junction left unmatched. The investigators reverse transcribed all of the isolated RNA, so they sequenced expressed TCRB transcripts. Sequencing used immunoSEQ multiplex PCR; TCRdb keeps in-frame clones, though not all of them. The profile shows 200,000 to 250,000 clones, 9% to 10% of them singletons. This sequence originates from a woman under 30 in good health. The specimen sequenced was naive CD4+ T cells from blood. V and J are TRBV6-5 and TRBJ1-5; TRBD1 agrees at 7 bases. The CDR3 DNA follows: TGTGCCAGCAGTCGGGACAGCAACTTCAATCAGCCCCAGCATTTT. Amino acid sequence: CASSRDSNFNQPQHF.